This record looks at one TCR beta chain sequence and its context. Its antigen remains unidentified. V gave up 5 bases and J gave up 1 base; unmatched junction bases: 7. CDR3 size: 16 residues. Germline V gene lookup returns CDR1 LNHNV and CDR2 YYDKDF (reference sequence). This entry is derived from a study of cytotoxic CD8 clonotypes in ibrutinib-treated CLL. The study's findings and limits: Relative to age-matched healthy donors, clonality at baseline was higher, and it tracked circulating CD8+ T-cell counts. For progressing versus sustained-remission patients, sampling times were not the same. Elevated clonality accompanied ibrutinib response, with a return toward baseline values at progression.

Data came from immunoSEQ multiplex PCR; TCRdb stores just in-frame clones and leaves some out. The sample records over 30,000 clones, 65% to 70% being singletons. The TCR originated in a human donor with chronic lymphocytic leukemia. Sequenced here: PBMCs, sampled at disease progression, from a patient treated with ibrutinib. The V gene is TRBV15, the J gene TRBJ2-2; TRBD2 matches at 7 bases. This chain's CDR3 is CATSSRIAGNTGELFF. The CDR3 DNA sequence: TGTGCCACCAGCTCTCGTATAGCGGGGAACACCGGGGAGCTGTTTTTT.